The entry that follows covers one T cell receptor beta chain sequence. Its antigen remains unidentified. Base qualities were left out, and no much larger clone turns up one base away. The collaborating institutions used their own protocols to collect whole blood in K2EDTA tubes. Collaborator samples were shipped for TCRbeta analysis as frozen whole blood, isolated PBMCs, or DNA extracted from either sample type. TCRbeta CDR3 regions were amplified from genomic DNA using the immunoSEQ Assay, a bias-controlled multiplex PCR. The study's processing was this. Within the assay, amplification of reference gene primers was used to estimate how many nucleated cells each sample contained. To quantify the absolute abundance of each unique TCRbeta CDR3 rearrangement, sequence reads were collapsed and filtered. For each sample, productive Simpson clonality was calculated as the square root of Simpson's diversity index over productive rearrangements. Here the immuneACCESS table is served through TCRdb, limited to in-frame sequences with V and J called. Missing clones are a known gap in these copies; in checked studies unresolved V genes cover under half, and the rest lacks a known reason. D and trimming come from the DNA, and the V and J calls and clone size come from that table. The sample contains roughly 100,000 clones, 88% of them found a single time. Jointly, the top ten make up 3% to 3.5% of the sample.

The germline V gene supplies CDR1 SGHTA and CDR2 FQGTGA. The CDR3 covers 16 residues, taking in both the cysteine and the phenylalanine. Here the CDR3 DNA is all that survives: 48 bases in frame from base 1. V has 0 bases trimmed and J has 6 bases trimmed; junction bases matching no gene number 4. This entry is derived from a study of blood T cell repertoires in COVID-19 (dated by TCRdb to 2018 to 2021). Looking at the study overall: Samples covering the acute and convalescent phases of COVID-19 were provided by collaborators in the United States, Italy and Spain. The prospective study material was composed of cDNA or gDNA derived from T cells, B-cell-depleted T cells, or PBMCs. Subjects who had been exposed to COVID-19, were actively infected with it, or had recovered from it provided the deeply sampled blood TCRbeta repertoires that made up the dataset. The repertoires were released in a freely available public database intended as a resource for research on the immune response to SARS-CoV-2. The samples were drawn from the first 160 participants of the ongoing ImmuneRACE study and from roughly 1,300 subjects provided by 6 global collaborators. A de-identified subject ID, COVID-19 status, age in years and sex were almost always included in the sample metadata. Where available, HLA class I and class II types were taken from metadata supplied by the sample provider and were not determined by assay-based typing. What the authors observed across the whole study: Clinical and demographic metadata were provided uncurated, with the amount varying by source and participant.

This receptor chain uses TRBV7-3 and TRBJ2-1, and TRBD1 matches 11 of the central bases. The sample was peripheral blood. The clonotype comes from a human donor in a cohort sampled during active COVID-19. The CDR3 reads CASSLTSGTGGNEQFF. The nucleotides are TGTGCCAGCAGCTTAACCTCCGGGACAGGGGGCAATGAGCAGTTCTTC.